This passage covers 14 T cell receptor beta chains from one sample sequenced in a study of blood T cells in healthy people across ages. The use of a sample-barcoded 5' primer and a J-beta primer mix characterized a second PCR of roughly 7 to 11 cycles. Via MiXCR, TCRdb re-called the 5' RACE reads, giving one row per CDR3 protein. Here the sample spans hundreds of thousands of distinct CDR3 sequences, 58% being singletons. The specimen was blood. The receptors derive from a man younger than 45 in good health.

J is TRBJ2-3 and V is TRBV12-3 or TRBV12-4; 9 bases are shared with TRBD2. This CDR3 region has 16 residues. Trimming removed 6 bases from V and 1 base from J; junction bases left unmatched: 8. This CDR3 reads CASSRGTSSRTDTQYF. The DNA of the CDR3 is TGTGCCAGCAGCCGGGGGACTAGCAGCCGCACAGATACGCAGTATTTT.

The chain joins TRBV7-2 to TRBJ2-7; 9 positions agree with TRBD1. The length of the CDR3 is 15 residues. Germline V gives CDR1 SGHTA, CDR2 FQGNSA. J was trimmed by 4 bases and V by 6 bases; bases with no gene match: 10. CDR3 sequence: CASRTTGTGIYEQYF. For the CDR3, the DNA is TGTGCCAGCAGAACAACCGGGACAGGGATTTACGAGCAGTACTTC.

The chain is built from TRBV20-1 and TRBJ1-6; weak D call: TRBD1 (5 bases). Germline values: CDR1 DFQATT, CDR2 SNEGSKA (reference sequence). Trimming shortened V by 7 bases and J by 7 bases, and 11 bases separated the two germline ends. The CDR3 covers 12 residues. The CDR3 nucleotides are TGCAGTGTCAGGGCCCCAAATTCACCCCTCCACTTT. Translating it yields CSVRAPNSPLHF.

This clonotype occurred a few times. The chain combines TRBV7-2 with TRBJ2-5; TRBD2 agrees at 13 bases. The J call is doubtful: the DNA matches TRBJ2-7 better. The CDR3 spans 17 residues. CDR1 is SGHTA, CDR2 FQGNSA, per germline. The chain's CDR3 is CASSSPRLAGGGYEQYF. For the CDR3, the DNA is TGTGCCAGCAGCTCCCCCCGACTAGCGGGAGGAGGGTACGAGCAGTACTTC.

This sequence joins TRBV12-3 or TRBV12-4 and TRBJ2-4; no definite D call. With the DNA end fitting TRBJ2-7 better, the J assignment may be wrong. The CDR3 runs to 12 residues. The CDR3 loop reads CASRFTHNEQYF. The CDR3 DNA reads as TGTGCCAGCAGGTTTACCCATAACGAGCAGTACTTC.

This clonotype was seen a single time. The gene calls are TRBV5-1 and TRBJ2-5; D might be TRBD2 (5 bases). Germline CDR1 SGHRS, CDR2 YFSETQ. Trimming shortened V by 2 bases and J by 0 bases, and 11 bases separated the two germline ends. The CDR3 covers 15 residues. The CDR3 DNA is TGCGCCAGCAGCTTCCGGGATCCATACCAAGAGACCCAGTACTTC. Its protein is CASSFRDPYQETQYF.

This rearrangement joins TRBV28 to TRBJ1-4; D not certain. This CDR3 region has 13 residues. V was clipped by 7 bases and J by 3 bases, with 9 bases between them. CDR1 MDHEN and CDR2 SYDVKM come from the germline V gene. CDR3 sequence: CASKGNPNEKLFF. In DNA, the CDR3 is TGTGCCAGCAAGGGCAATCCTAATGAAAAACTGTTTTTT.

The chain couples TRBV20-1 to TRBJ2-2; 10 bases fit TRBD2. In germline, CDR1 is DFQATT, CDR2 SNEGSKA (reference sequence). The CDR3 totals 14 residues. Germline trimming cut 2 bases from V and 6 bases from J; bases unmatched to any gene: 3. CDR3 region: CSARRLAGAGELFF. CDR3 DNA sequence: TGCAGTGCTAGAAGACTAGCGGGCGCCGGGGAGCTGTTTTTT.

The chain recombines TRBV5-1 with TRBJ1-4; D may be TRBD1 (6 bases). This CDR3 has 15 residues. V was cut by 7 bases and J by 4 bases, with 17 bases left in between. The germline CDR1 and CDR2 sequences are SGHRS and YFSETQ. In nucleotides, the CDR3 is TGCGCCAGCGCCCAGGGGCCCACGAATAATGAAAAACTGTTTTTT. The encoded protein is CASAQGPTNNEKLFF.

V is TRBV29-1 and J is TRBJ2-3; D might be TRBD1 (5 bases). The germline V gene encodes CDR1 SQVTM and CDR2 ANQGSEA. The CDR3 extends over 14 amino acids. V shed 4 bases and J shed 6 bases, with 17 bases lying between them. CDR3 DNA sequence: TGCAGCGTTGCGAACGAACTCCCAGGGGATACGCAGTATTTT. It codes for CSVANELPGDTQYF.

The chain has TRBV20-1 and TRBJ2-1, with TRBD2 matching over 13 bases. CDR1 and CDR2 (germline): DFQATT, SNEGSKA (reference sequence). CDR3 size: 16 residues. V gave up 3 bases and J gave up 10 bases; unmatched junction bases: 12. The CDR3 region is CSARGLAGPRAHEQFF. The CDR3 DNA sequence: TGCAGTGCTAGGGGACTAGCGGGACCCAGAGCCCACGAGCAGTTCTTC.

This chain links TRBV6-1 with TRBJ2-1; D is possibly TRBD1 (5 bases). The V gene's germline CDR1 is MNHNS and CDR2 SASEGT. This CDR3 region has 15 residues. Trimming removed 5 bases from V and 7 bases from J, with 18 bases in between. Here the CDR3 reads CASSFRQPSRNEQFF. The CDR3 DNA is TGTGCCAGCAGTTTTCGACAGCCATCTCGGAATGAGCAGTTCTTC.

J is TRBJ2-6 and V is TRBV10-3; D may be TRBD1 (8 bases). The CDR3 spans 16 residues. CDR1 and CDR2 from the germline V gene are ENHRY and SYGVKD. Trimming left V 6 bases short and J 2 bases short, with 14 bases between. CDR3 amino acids: CAIRRQGRAGANVLTF. The DNA for the CDR3 is TGTGCCATCAGAAGACAGGGGAGGGCTGGGGCCAACGTCCTGACTTTC.

This chain links TRBV6-5 with TRBJ2-5; possible D gene TRBD2, 6 bases. V was cut by 8 bases and J by 0 bases, with 13 bases left in between. The CDR3 is made up of 14 amino acids. Germline V CDR1 and CDR2: MNHEY, SVGAGI. The CDR3 DNA follows: TGTGCCAGCTCACCATTAGCGGACCAAGAGACCCAGTACTTC. Its translation: CASSPLADQETQYF.